This TCR beta chain is drawn from a study of OX40 agonist ivuxolimab in advanced cancers. As for the study in general: In this cohort, patients received ivuxolimab, an agonistic anti-OX40 (CD134) antibody. Patient treatment consisted of intravenous ivuxolimab administration every 2 weeks at 0.01 to 10 mg/kg. Partial responses were recorded for three patients, including one with hepatocellular carcinoma and two with cutaneous melanoma.

The method was immunoSEQ multiplex PCR; TCRdb's version includes in-frame clones alone and lacks a portion of them. The table shows around 110,000 clones, with about 93% occurring only once. With respect to this clone: The antigen is unknown.

Germline CDR1 reads SGHTA; CDR2 reads FQGNSA. The CDR3 length is 15 residues. V lost 6 bases, J lost 4 bases, and 8 bases stayed unmatched. Whole-study results and caveats: Clonal expansion was seen in CD4+ and CD8+ blood T cells by week 6 at 0.1 to 3.0 mg/kg.

Material: CD4+ or CD8+ T cells sorted from blood, obtained in a trial of the OX40 agonist ivuxolimab. The receptor was isolated from an adult with an advanced solid tumor such as melanoma, head and neck, liver or kidney cancer. The chain carries TRBV7-2 and TRBJ1-4; TRBD1 aligns across 7 bases. CDR3 bases: TGTGCCAGCAGGGAAAGGGGGCAAGTTAATGAAAAACTGTTTTTT. It codes for CASRERGQVNEKLFF.